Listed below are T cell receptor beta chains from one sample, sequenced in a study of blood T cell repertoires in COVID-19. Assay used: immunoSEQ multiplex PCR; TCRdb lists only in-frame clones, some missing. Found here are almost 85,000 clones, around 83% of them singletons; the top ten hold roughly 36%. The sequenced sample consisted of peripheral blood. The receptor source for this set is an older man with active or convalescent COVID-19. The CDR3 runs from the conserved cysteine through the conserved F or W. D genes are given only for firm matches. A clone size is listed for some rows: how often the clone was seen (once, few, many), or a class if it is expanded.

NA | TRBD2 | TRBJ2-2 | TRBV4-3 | CASSQESGGKNTGELFF | TGCGCCAGCAGCCAAGAATCCGGGGGGAAAAACACCGGGGAGCTGTTTTTT
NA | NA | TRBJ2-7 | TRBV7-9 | CASSPEEIFGYEQYF | TGTGCCAGCAGCCCGGAAGAAATTTTCGGGTACGAGCAGTACTTC
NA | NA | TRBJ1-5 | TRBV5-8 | CASSSGTRTLSSNQPQHF | TGTGCCAGCAGCAGCGGGACACGGACCCTATCTAGCAATCAGCCCCAGCATTTT
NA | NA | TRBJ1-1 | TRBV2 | CASSPQGPGDTEAFF | TGTGCCAGCAGTCCACAGGGCCCCGGGGACACTGAAGCTTTCTTT
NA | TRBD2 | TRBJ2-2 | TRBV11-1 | CASSSGLAGSGELFF | TGTGCCAGCAGCTCGGGACTAGCGGGATCTGGGGAGCTGTTTTTT
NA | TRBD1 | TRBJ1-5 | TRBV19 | CASRQQGAEFSNQPQHF | TGTGCCAGCAGACAACAGGGGGCTGAGTTTAGCAATCAGCCCCAGCATTTT
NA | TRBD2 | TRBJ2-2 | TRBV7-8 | CASSKPSGANTGELFF | TGTGCCAGCAGCAAACCTAGCGGGGCGAACACCGGGGAGCTGTTTTTT
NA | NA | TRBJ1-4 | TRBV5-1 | CASSLGRAGREKLFF | TGCGCCAGCAGCTTAGGGAGGGCAGGGCGAGAAAAACTGTTTTTT
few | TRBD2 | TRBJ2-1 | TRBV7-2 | CASSSRLAGYNEQFF | TGTGCCAGCAGCTCCCGACTAGCGGGGTACAATGAGCAGTTCTTC
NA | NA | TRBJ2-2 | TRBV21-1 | CASSKAASTGELFF | TGTGCCAGCAGCAAAGCGGCCAGCACCGGGGAGCTGTTTTTT
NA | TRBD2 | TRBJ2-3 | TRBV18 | CASSPLLAGGTDTQYF | TGTGCCAGCTCACCTCTTCTAGCGGGGGGCACAGATACGCAGTATTTT
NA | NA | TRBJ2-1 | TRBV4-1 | CASRPGISYNEQFF | TGCGCCAGCAGACCAGGAATTTCCTACAATGAGCAGTTCTTC
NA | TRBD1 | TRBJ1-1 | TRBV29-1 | CSVLRDRGATEAFF | TGCAGCGTTCTCCGGGACAGGGGGGCCACTGAAGCTTTCTTT
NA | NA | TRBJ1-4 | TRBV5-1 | CASSLDRRATNEKLFF | TGCGCCAGCAGCTTGGACAGGCGAGCAACTAATGAAAAACTGTTTTTT
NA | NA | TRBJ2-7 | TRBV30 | CAWSVRRQSYEQYF | TGTGCCTGGAGTGTACGAAGACAGTCCTACGAGCAGTACTTC
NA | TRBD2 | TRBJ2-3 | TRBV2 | CASSLRTSGSSTDTQYF | TGTGCCAGCAGCCTACGGACTAGCGGGAGTAGCACAGATACGCAGTATTTT
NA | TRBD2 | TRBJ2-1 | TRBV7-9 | CASSPQREWDEQFF | TGTGCCAGCAGCCCTCAGCGGGAGTGGGATGAGCAGTTCTTC
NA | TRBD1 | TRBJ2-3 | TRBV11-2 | CASSIDGTASTDTQYF | TGTGCCAGCAGCATAGACGGGACAGCCAGCACAGATACGCAGTATTTT
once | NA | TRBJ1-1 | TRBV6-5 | CASRSQGGDYEAFF | TGTGCCAGCAGATCACAGGGAGGGGATTATGAAGCTTTCTTT
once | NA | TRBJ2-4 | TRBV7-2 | CASSAQVTNIQYF | TGTGCCAGCAGCGCCCAGGTGACAAACATTCAGTACTTC
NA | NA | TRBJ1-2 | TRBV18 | CASSQRQDSFYGYTF | TGTGCCAGCTCACAACGACAGGACTCGTTCTATGGCTACACCTTC
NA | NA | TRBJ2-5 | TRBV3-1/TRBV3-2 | CASSQESLEGTQYF | TGTGCCAGCAGCCAAGAGTCTCTAGAGGGGACCCAGTACTTC
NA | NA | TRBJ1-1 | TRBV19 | CASSIIGGVEAFF | TGTGCCAGTAGTATAATCGGAGGGGTGGAAGCTTTCTTT
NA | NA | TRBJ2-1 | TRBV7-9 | CASSLGQSDNEQFF | TGTGCCAGCAGCTTAGGACAGAGCGACAATGAGCAGTTCTTC
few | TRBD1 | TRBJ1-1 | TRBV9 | CASSPTGTGGAVAFF | TGTGCCAGCAGCCCCACCGGGACAGGGGGCGCGGTCGCTTTCTTT
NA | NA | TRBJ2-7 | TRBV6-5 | CASRSGSYEQYF | TGTGCCAGCAGGTCCGGGAGCTACGAGCAGTACTTC
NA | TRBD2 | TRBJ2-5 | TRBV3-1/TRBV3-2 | CASSQGPSGGALGTQYF | TGTGCCAGCAGCCAAGGGCCTAGCGGGGGGGCCCTTGGGACCCAGTACTTC
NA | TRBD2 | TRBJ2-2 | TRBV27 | CASTELAGGPLSTGELFF | TGTGCCAGCACCGAACTAGCGGGGGGGCCGTTGAGCACCGGGGAGCTGTTTTTT
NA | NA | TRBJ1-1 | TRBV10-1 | CASSATWEERTEAFF | TGCGCCAGCAGTGCCACGTGGGAGGAGAGAACTGAAGCTTTCTTT
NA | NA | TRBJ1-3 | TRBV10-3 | CAISESTRWAGGNTIYF | TGTGCCATCAGTGAGTCGACGCGTTGGGCAGGGGGAAACACCATATATTTT
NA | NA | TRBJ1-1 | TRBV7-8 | CASSEDGRGMNTEAFF | TGTGCCAGCAGCGAGGATGGTAGGGGGATGAACACTGAAGCTTTCTTT
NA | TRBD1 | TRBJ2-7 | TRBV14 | CASSPRQGAYEQYF | TGTGCCAGCAGCCCGAGACAGGGTGCCTACGAGCAGTACTTC
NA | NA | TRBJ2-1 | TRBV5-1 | CASSTDSRDGEQFF | TGCGCCAGCAGCACGGATTCGAGGGATGGTGAGCAGTTCTTC
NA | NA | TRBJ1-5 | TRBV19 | CASSAYSENQPQHF | TGTGCCAGTAGTGCATACAGTGAAAATCAGCCCCAGCATTTT
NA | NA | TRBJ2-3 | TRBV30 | CAWRRTLGSTDTQYF | TGTGCCTGGAGAAGGACTCTGGGGTCCACAGATACGCAGTATTTT
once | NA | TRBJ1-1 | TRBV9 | CASSYKTAGTGSTEAFF | TGTGCCAGCAGCTACAAAACGGCGGGCACAGGGAGCACTGAAGCTTTCTTT
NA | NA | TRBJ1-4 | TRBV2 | CASSRETGEKLFF | TGTGCCAGCAGTAGGGAGACGGGTGAAAAACTGTTTTTT
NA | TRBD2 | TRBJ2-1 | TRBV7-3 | CASSFVAGGNNEQFF | TGTGCCAGCAGCTTCGTAGCGGGGGGCAACAATGAGCAGTTCTTC
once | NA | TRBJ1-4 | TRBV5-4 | CASSARAKTNEKLFF | TGTGCCAGCAGCGCCAGGGCCAAAACTAATGAAAAACTGTTTTTT
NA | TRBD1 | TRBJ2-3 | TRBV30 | CAWSGPRQGAGTDTQYF | TGTGCCTGGAGTGGGCCCCGGCAGGGGGCGGGCACAGATACGCAGTATTTT
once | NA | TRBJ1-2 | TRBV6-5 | CASSYALGGYGYTF | TGTGCCAGCAGTTACGCCCTCGGAGGCTATGGCTACACCTTC
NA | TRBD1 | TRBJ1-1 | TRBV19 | CASSSGPQGAVTEAFF | TGTGCCAGTAGTTCCGGACCTCAGGGGGCGGTCACTGAAGCTTTCTTT
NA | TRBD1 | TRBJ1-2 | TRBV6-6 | CASSYTPTGLDGYTF | TGTGCCAGCAGTTACACCCCGACAGGGCTCGATGGCTACACCTTC
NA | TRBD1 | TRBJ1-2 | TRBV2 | CASQTGQGRRYTF | TGTGCCAGTCAGACCGGACAGGGGCGGCGCTACACCTTC
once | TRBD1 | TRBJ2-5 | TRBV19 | CASSRTGQETQYF | TGTGCCAGTAGCCGGACAGGGCAAGAGACCCAGTACTTC
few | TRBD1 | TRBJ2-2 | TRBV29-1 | CSVLRTGNTGELFF | TGCAGCGTTTTAAGGACAGGGAACACCGGGGAGCTGTTTTTT
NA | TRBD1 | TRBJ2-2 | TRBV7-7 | CASSMDRGTGELFF | TGTGCTAGCAGCATGGACAGGGGTACCGGGGAGCTGTTTTTT
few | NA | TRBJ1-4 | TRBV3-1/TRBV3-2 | CASSQAGGREKLFF | TGTGCCAGCAGCCAAGCGGGAGGGCGTGAAAAACTGTTTTTT
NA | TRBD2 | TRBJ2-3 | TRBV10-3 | CAISGGLAGLSTDTQYF | TGTGCCATCAGTGGGGGACTAGCGGGACTAAGCACAGATACGCAGTATTTT
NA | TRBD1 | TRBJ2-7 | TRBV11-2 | CASSPMRTGFDEQYF | TGTGCCAGCAGCCCCATGAGGACAGGGTTCGACGAGCAGTACTTC
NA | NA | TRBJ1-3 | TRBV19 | CASSIEHRSGNTIYF | TGTGCCAGTAGTATAGAACACAGGTCTGGAAACACCATATATTTT
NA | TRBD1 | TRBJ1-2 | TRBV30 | CAWSSGQLAGYTF | TGTGCCTGGAGCTCGGGACAGTTGGCTGGCTACACCTTC
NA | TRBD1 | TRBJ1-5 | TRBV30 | CAWGKQGASQPQHF | TGTGCCTGGGGAAAACAGGGGGCGAGTCAGCCCCAGCATTTT